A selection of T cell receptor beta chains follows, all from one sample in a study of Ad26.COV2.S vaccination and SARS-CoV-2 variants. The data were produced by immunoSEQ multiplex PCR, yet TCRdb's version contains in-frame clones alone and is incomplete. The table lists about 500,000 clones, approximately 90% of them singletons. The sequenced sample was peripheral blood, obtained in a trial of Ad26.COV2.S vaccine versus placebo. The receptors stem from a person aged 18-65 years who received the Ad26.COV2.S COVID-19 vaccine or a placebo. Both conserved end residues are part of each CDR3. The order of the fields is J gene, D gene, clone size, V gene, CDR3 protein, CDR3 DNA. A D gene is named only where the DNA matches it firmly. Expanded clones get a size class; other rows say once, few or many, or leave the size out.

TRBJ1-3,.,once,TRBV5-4,CASSRPGDGNTIYF,TGTGCCAGCAGCAGACCAGGGGATGGAAACACCATATATTTT
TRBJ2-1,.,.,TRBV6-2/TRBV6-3,CASSQYRDEQFF,TGTGCCAGCAGTCAATACAGGGATGAGCAGTTCTTC
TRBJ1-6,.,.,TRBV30,CAWRGWDSPLHF,TGTGCCTGGAGAGGTTGGGATTCACCCCTCCACTTT
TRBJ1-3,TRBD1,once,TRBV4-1,CASSQSGQGRNTIYF,TGCGCCAGCAGCCAGTCTGGACAGGGAAGAAACACCATATATTTT
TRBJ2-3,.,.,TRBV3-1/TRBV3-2,CASSHTDTQYF,TGTGCCAGCAGCCATACAGATACGCAGTATTTT
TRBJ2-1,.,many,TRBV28,CASSRWGVEQFF,TGTGCCAGCAGTCGCTGGGGCGTTGAGCAGTTCTTC
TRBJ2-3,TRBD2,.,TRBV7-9,CASSLGFAGGVVDTQYF,TGTGCCAGCAGCTTAGGATTTGCGGGAGGCGTCGTAGATACGCAGTATTTT
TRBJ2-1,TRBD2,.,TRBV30,CAWEPSGRFRNEQFF,TGTGCCTGGGAACCTAGCGGGAGGTTTAGAAATGAGCAGTTCTTC
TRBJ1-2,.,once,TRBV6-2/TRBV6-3,CASSPGAGTRYTF,TGTGCCAGCAGTCCGGGGGCTGGAACGAGATACACCTTC
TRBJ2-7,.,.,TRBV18,CASSPGLQILSYEQYF,TGTGCCAGCTCACCAGGGCTACAGATCTTGTCCTACGAGCAGTACTTC
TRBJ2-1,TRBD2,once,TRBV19,CASSIRGRVYNEQFF,TGTGCCAGTAGTATCCGCGGGAGGGTATACAATGAGCAGTTCTTC
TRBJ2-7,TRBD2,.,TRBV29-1,CSVEPSGGYEQYF,TGCAGCGTTGAACCTAGCGGGGGATACGAGCAGTACTTC
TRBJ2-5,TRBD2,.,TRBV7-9,CASSLIAGGWETQYF,TGTGCCAGCAGCTTAATAGCGGGAGGTTGGGAGACCCAGTACTTC
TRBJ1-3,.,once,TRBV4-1,CASSQEEVFSRAGVVSGNTIYF,TGCGCCAGCAGCCAAGAAGAAGTTTTCTCCCGTGCAGGGGTAGTCTCTGGAAACACCATATATTTT
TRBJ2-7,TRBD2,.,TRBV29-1,CSVVIGIGLAGYEQYF,TGCAGCGTTGTTATCGGGATAGGGCTAGCGGGATACGAGCAGTACTTC
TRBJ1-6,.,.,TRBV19,CASSLDIFNSPLHF,TGTGCCAGTAGTCTGGACATCTTTAATTCACCCCTCCACTTT
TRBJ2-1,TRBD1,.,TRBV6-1,CASSGEQGFSYNEQFF,TGTGCCAGCAGTGGGGAACAGGGGTTCTCCTACAATGAGCAGTTCTTC
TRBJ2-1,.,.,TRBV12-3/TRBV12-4,CASTPGTDEQFF,TGTGCCAGCACCCCCGGGACTGATGAGCAGTTCTTC
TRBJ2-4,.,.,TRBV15,CATSRDNRQLAKNIQYF,TGTGCCACCAGCAGAGATAACCGCCAGCTAGCCAAAAACATTCAGTACTTC
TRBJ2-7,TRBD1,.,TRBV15,CATSRSTGVAEQYF,TGTGCCACCAGCAGATCGACAGGGGTTGCCGAGCAGTACTTC
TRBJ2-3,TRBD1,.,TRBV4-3,CASSQGTGTGRSTQYF,TGCGCCAGCAGCCAGGGGACCGGGACAGGGCGATCTACGCAGTATTTT
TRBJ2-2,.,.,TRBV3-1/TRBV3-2,CASSNNKLANTGELFF,TGTGCCAGCAGCAATAACAAACTAGCGAACACCGGGGAGCTGTTTTTT
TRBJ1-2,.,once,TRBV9,CASSSFREETRGGYTF,TGTGCCAGCAGCTCATTTCGGGAGGAAACCCGGGGGGGCTACACCTTC
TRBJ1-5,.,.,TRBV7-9,CASSRSAGGYSNQPQHF,TGTGCCAGCAGCCGCTCGGCGGGGGGCTATAGCAATCAGCCCCAGCATTTT
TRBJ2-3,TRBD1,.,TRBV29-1,CSGDRASGADTQYF,TGCAGCGGAGACAGGGCCTCGGGTGCAGATACGCAGTATTTT
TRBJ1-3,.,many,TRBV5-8,CASSLMAGNTIYF,TGTGCCAGCAGCTTGATGGCGGGAAACACCATATATTTT
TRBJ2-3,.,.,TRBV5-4,CASSSPHLTDTQYF,TGTGCCAGCAGCTCACCCCATCTCACAGATACGCAGTATTTT
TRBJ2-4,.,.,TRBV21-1,CASSKWEGLSKNIQYF,TGTGCCAGCAGCAAATGGGAGGGGTTGTCCAAAAACATTCAGTACTTC
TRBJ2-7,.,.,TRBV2,CASSESGGYSREQYF,TGTGCCAGCAGTGAATCTGGGGGCTACTCTCGAGAGCAGTACTTC
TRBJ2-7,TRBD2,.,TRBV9,CASSPTPSGTYEQYF,TGTGCCAGCAGCCCTACGCCTAGCGGAACGTACGAGCAGTACTTC
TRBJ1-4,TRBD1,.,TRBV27,CASRTQGAPNEKLFF,TGTGCCAGCAGGACGCAGGGGGCCCCTAATGAAAAACTGTTTTTT